Listed here are 4 T cell receptor beta chains from one sample, sequenced in a study of blood T cell repertoires in COVID-19 (dated by TCRdb to the early 2020s). Library preparation employed the immunoSEQ multiplex PCR assay. TCRdb took over this immuneACCESS table, retaining in-frame rearrangements with V and J assigned. Such tables are incomplete; in checked studies, under half of the missing clones stem from an unresolved V gene, and the remainder is unexplained. A total of some 80,000 clones appear in this sample, 65% to 90% of them only once. Of the sample, about 45% falls within the top ten clones. The sequencing sample was made of peripheral blood. The receptors originated from an elderly man with acute or convalescent COVID-19.

This clone was seen only a few times. The chain recombines TRBV5-1 with TRBJ1-1; 8 bases map to TRBD1. The CDR3 totals 15 residues. Germline trimming cut 4 bases from V and 5 bases from J; bases unmatched to any gene: 10. From germline, CDR1 is SGHRS and CDR2 YFSETQ. Here the CDR3 DNA reads TGCGCCAGCAGCATAGGACAGGGACTCGGTACTGAAGCTTTCTTT. The encoded protein is CASSIGQGLGTEAFF.

This clone was recorded a few times. V is TRBV7-3 and J is TRBJ1-2; 8 nucleotides agree with TRBD1. Trimming cost V 2 bases and J 7 bases; bases outside gene matches: 3. CDR3 size: 13 residues. Germline V gives CDR1 SGHTA, CDR2 FQGTGA. The CDR3 bases are TGTGCCAGCAGCTTAGGACAGGGTAGTGGCTACACCTTC. The encoded protein is CASSLGQGSGYTF.

This chain uses TRBV19 with TRBJ2-5; TRBD2 matches 8 bases. The CDR3 runs 16 residues. V shed 1 base, J shed 1 base, and the junction held 5 bases outside the gene matches. Germline assignment: CDR1 LNHDA and CDR2 SQIVND (reference sequence). The CDR3 DNA sequence: TGTGCCAGTAGTATAGGGGCCGGGGGGGCCCAAGAGACCCAGTACTTC. Its protein product is CASSIGAGGAQETQYF.

This chain uses TRBV29-1 with TRBJ2-1; 12 positions match TRBD2. This CDR3 spans 13 amino acids. V gave up 3 bases and J gave up 8 bases; unmatched junction bases: 2. Germline CDR1 is SQVTM and CDR2 is ANQGSEA. This CDR3 reads CSVETSGSYEQFF. In DNA, the CDR3 is TGCAGCGTTGAGACTAGCGGGAGCTATGAGCAGTTCTTC.